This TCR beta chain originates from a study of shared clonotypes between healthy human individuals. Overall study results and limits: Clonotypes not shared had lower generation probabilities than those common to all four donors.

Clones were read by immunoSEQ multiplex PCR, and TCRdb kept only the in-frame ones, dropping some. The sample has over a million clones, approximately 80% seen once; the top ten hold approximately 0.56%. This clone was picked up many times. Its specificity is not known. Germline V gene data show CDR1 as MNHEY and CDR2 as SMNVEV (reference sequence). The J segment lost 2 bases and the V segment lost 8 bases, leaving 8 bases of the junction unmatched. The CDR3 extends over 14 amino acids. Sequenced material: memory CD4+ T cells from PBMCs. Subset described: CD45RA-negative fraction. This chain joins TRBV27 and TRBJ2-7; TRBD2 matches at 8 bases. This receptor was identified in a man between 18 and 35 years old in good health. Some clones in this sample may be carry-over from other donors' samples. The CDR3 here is CASAAGRGAYEQYF. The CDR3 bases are TGTGCCAGCGCCGCCGGGCGGGGGGCCTACGAGCAGTACTTC.